These T cell receptor beta chains were read from a single sample in a study of T cell responses to AZD1222 COVID-19 vaccine. The assay was immunoSEQ multiplex PCR, and TCRdb's table has in-frame clones only and misses some. In the table there are around 83,000 clones, about 90% of which are singletons. The source was peripheral blood, collected on day 0 of AZD1222 vaccination. These receptors all come from an adult in good health. CDR3s include the opening cysteine and the closing phenylalanine or tryptophan. A D gene is named only where the DNA matches it firmly. Not every row has a clone size; where given, it reads once, few, many or a size class.

d_call: TRBD2; v_call: TRBV28; clone_size: .; j_call: TRBJ2-1; cdr3_aa: CASSFGSSGSYNEQFF; cdr3_nt: TGTGCCAGCAGTTTTGGGTCTAGCGGCTCCTACAATGAGCAGTTCTTC
d_call: .; v_call: TRBV12-2; clone_size: .; j_call: TRBJ2-7; cdr3_aa: CASRLRSAVKVYEQYF; cdr3_nt: TGTGCAAGTCGCCTCCGCTCGGCAGTAAAGGTCTACGAGCAGTACTTC
d_call: .; v_call: TRBV2; clone_size: .; j_call: TRBJ1-1; cdr3_aa: CATSEGAGTEAFF; cdr3_nt: TGTGCCACCTCCGAGGGCGCAGGGACTGAAGCTTTCTTT
d_call: TRBD1; v_call: TRBV3-1/TRBV3-2; clone_size: .; j_call: TRBJ2-7; cdr3_aa: CASSPSLGQGRSGEQYF; cdr3_nt: TGTGCCAGCAGCCCCTCTCTCGGACAGGGCAGGTCGGGCGAGCAGTACTTC
d_call: TRBD1; v_call: TRBV5-8; clone_size: .; j_call: TRBJ2-7; cdr3_aa: CASSRDRGTYEQYF; cdr3_nt: TGTGCCAGCAGTCGGGACAGAGGAACCTACGAGCAGTACTTC
d_call: .; v_call: TRBV28; clone_size: once; j_call: TRBJ2-6; cdr3_aa: CASVGGSGANVLTF; cdr3_nt: TGTGCCAGCGTCGGGGGCTCTGGGGCCAACGTCCTGACTTTC
d_call: .; v_call: TRBV7-2; clone_size: .; j_call: TRBJ2-7; cdr3_aa: CASSLALSYEQYF; cdr3_nt: TGTGCCAGCAGCTTAGCTTTGTCCTACGAGCAGTACTTC
d_call: .; v_call: TRBV19; clone_size: .; j_call: TRBJ2-3; cdr3_aa: CASSIDGSTDTQYF; cdr3_nt: TGTGCCAGTAGTATTGACGGGAGCACAGATACGCAGTATTTT
d_call: .; v_call: TRBV7-3; clone_size: .; j_call: TRBJ1-2; cdr3_aa: CASSSRGEGKGGYTF; cdr3_nt: TGTGCCAGCAGCTCCCGTGGGGAGGGGAAGGGTGGCTACACCTTC
d_call: TRBD2; v_call: TRBV10-2; clone_size: .; j_call: TRBJ2-3; cdr3_aa: CAGSSGHTDTQYF; cdr3_nt: TGCGCCGGCTCTAGCGGGCACACAGATACGCAGTATTTT
d_call: TRBD1; v_call: TRBV2; clone_size: .; j_call: TRBJ1-5; cdr3_aa: CASSVTGGDGQPQHF; cdr3_nt: TGTGCCAGCAGCGTTACAGGGGGCGACGGTCAGCCCCAGCATTTT
d_call: .; v_call: TRBV2; clone_size: .; j_call: TRBJ1-5; cdr3_aa: CASSELTVGNQPQHF; cdr3_nt: TGTGCCAGCAGTGAACTGACAGTAGGCAATCAGCCCCAGCATTTT
d_call: .; v_call: TRBV7-3; clone_size: .; j_call: TRBJ2-7; cdr3_aa: CASSLQPMEEQYF; cdr3_nt: TGTGCCAGCAGCTTACAACCCATGGAAGAGCAGTACTTC
d_call: .; v_call: TRBV2; clone_size: .; j_call: TRBJ1-1; cdr3_aa: CASSTGLRNEAFF; cdr3_nt: TGTGCCAGCAGTACAGGACTGAGGAATGAAGCTTTCTTT
d_call: .; v_call: TRBV7-9; clone_size: few; j_call: TRBJ2-5; cdr3_aa: CASSLAPWGQETQYF; cdr3_nt: TGTGCCAGCAGCTTAGCGCCGTGGGGTCAAGAGACCCAGTACTTC
d_call: .; v_call: TRBV14; clone_size: .; j_call: TRBJ2-1; cdr3_aa: CASSPPGYEQFF; cdr3_nt: TGTGCCAGCAGCCCCCCAGGTTATGAGCAGTTCTTC
d_call: .; v_call: TRBV30; clone_size: .; j_call: TRBJ1-5; cdr3_aa: CAWSRGSYSNQPQHF; cdr3_nt: TGTGCCTGGAGCAGGGGCAGCTATAGCAATCAGCCCCAGCATTTT
d_call: .; v_call: TRBV10-1; clone_size: few; j_call: TRBJ2-7; cdr3_aa: CASSVPVATYEQYF; cdr3_nt: TGCGCCAGCAGTGTCCCGGTAGCGACCTACGAGCAGTACTTC
d_call: .; v_call: TRBV6-1; clone_size: .; j_call: TRBJ1-6; cdr3_aa: CASSEVRGRPNSPLHF; cdr3_nt: TGTGCCAGCAGTGAGGTCAGGGGTAGGCCCAATTCACCCCTCCACTTT
d_call: .; v_call: TRBV5-1; clone_size: .; j_call: TRBJ1-1; cdr3_aa: CASSLERTPLGAFF; cdr3_nt: TGCGCCAGCAGCTTGGAGAGGACTCCGCTAGGAGCTTTCTTT
d_call: .; v_call: TRBV9; clone_size: .; j_call: TRBJ2-1; cdr3_aa: CASSVKSLVAGEQFF; cdr3_nt: TGTGCCAGCAGCGTCAAATCACTAGTTGCGGGTGAGCAGTTCTTC
d_call: .; v_call: TRBV5-1; clone_size: .; j_call: TRBJ1-1; cdr3_aa: CASSWDTQNTEAFF; cdr3_nt: TGCGCCAGCAGCTGGGACACCCAGAACACTGAAGCTTTCTTT
d_call: .; v_call: TRBV5-1; clone_size: .; j_call: TRBJ2-7; cdr3_aa: CASALDPQRSYEQYF; cdr3_nt: TGCGCCAGCGCCCTCGACCCGCAGAGGTCCTACGAGCAGTACTTC
d_call: .; v_call: TRBV7-3; clone_size: .; j_call: TRBJ1-1; cdr3_aa: CASSLLGDTEAFF; cdr3_nt: TGTGCCAGCAGCTTATTAGGGGACACTGAAGCTTTCTTT
d_call: .; v_call: TRBV9; clone_size: .; j_call: TRBJ2-7; cdr3_aa: CASSVEASPYEQYF; cdr3_nt: TGTGCCAGCAGCGTAGAGGCGAGCCCCTACGAGCAGTACTTC
d_call: .; v_call: TRBV6-5; clone_size: .; j_call: TRBJ2-1; cdr3_aa: CASSPTQVGYNEQFF; cdr3_nt: TGTGCCAGCAGTCCAACCCAGGTTGGCTACAATGAGCAGTTCTTC
d_call: TRBD1; v_call: TRBV2; clone_size: .; j_call: TRBJ1-5; cdr3_aa: CASSERATGGGQPQHF; cdr3_nt: TGTGCCAGCAGTGAACGAGCGACAGGGGGAGGCCAGCCCCAGCATTTT
d_call: .; v_call: TRBV4-2; clone_size: .; j_call: TRBJ1-2; cdr3_aa: CASSPETGAVGGYTF; cdr3_nt: TGTGCCAGCAGCCCGGAGACGGGGGCCGTGGGTGGCTACACCTTC
d_call: .; v_call: TRBV28; clone_size: once; j_call: TRBJ1-5; cdr3_aa: CASSLRKGAARNPGSNQPQHF; cdr3_nt: TGTGCCAGCAGTTTAAGGAAAGGGGCGGCGAGGAATCCGGGTAGCAATCAGCCCCAGCATTTT
d_call: .; v_call: TRBV11-1; clone_size: .; j_call: TRBJ2-2; cdr3_aa: CASSIWTTPTGELFF; cdr3_nt: TGTGCCAGCAGCATTTGGACTACTCCCACCGGGGAGCTGTTTTTT
d_call: TRBD1; v_call: TRBV28; clone_size: .; j_call: TRBJ1-2; cdr3_aa: CASSSQGAGGYTF; cdr3_nt: TGTGCCAGCAGTTCTCAGGGGGCAGGCGGCTACACCTTC
d_call: TRBD2; v_call: TRBV27; clone_size: once; j_call: TRBJ2-7; cdr3_aa: CASSRLAGIRSSYEQYF; cdr3_nt: TGTGCCAGCAGTAGACTAGCGGGAATTAGAAGCTCCTACGAGCAGTACTTC
d_call: TRBD1; v_call: TRBV11-1; clone_size: .; j_call: TRBJ1-2; cdr3_aa: CASSLGTAYGYTF; cdr3_nt: TGTGCCAGCAGCTTGGGGACAGCCTATGGCTACACCTTC
d_call: TRBD1; v_call: TRBV5-1; clone_size: .; j_call: TRBJ1-1; cdr3_aa: CASSLRDRGLWGTEAFF; cdr3_nt: TGCGCCAGCAGCCTAAGGGACAGGGGACTTTGGGGGACTGAAGCTTTCTTT
d_call: TRBD1; v_call: TRBV27; clone_size: .; j_call: TRBJ2-7; cdr3_aa: CASKIGTGGGEQYF; cdr3_nt: TGTGCCAGTAAAATCGGGACAGGGGGCGGTGAGCAGTACTTC
d_call: .; v_call: TRBV12-3/TRBV12-4; clone_size: .; j_call: TRBJ1-1; cdr3_aa: CASSRIGEAFF; cdr3_nt: TGTGCCAGCAGTCGGATTGGTGAAGCTTTCTTT
d_call: TRBD1; v_call: TRBV11-3; clone_size: .; j_call: TRBJ2-3; cdr3_aa: CASSSLPQGADTQYF; cdr3_nt: TGTGCCAGCAGCTCCCTTCCCCAGGGGGCAGATACGCAGTATTTT
d_call: .; v_call: TRBV30; clone_size: .; j_call: TRBJ2-1; cdr3_aa: CAWRDLQERFF; cdr3_nt: TGTGCCTGGAGGGACCTCCAGGAGCGGTTCTTC
d_call: .; v_call: TRBV2; clone_size: .; j_call: TRBJ2-2; cdr3_aa: CASNGERNTGELFF; cdr3_nt: TGTGCCAGCAACGGGGAAAGGAACACCGGGGAGCTGTTTTTT
d_call: .; v_call: TRBV7-9; clone_size: once; j_call: TRBJ1-1; cdr3_aa: CASSLVRTSNTEAFF; cdr3_nt: TGTGCCAGCAGCTTAGTCCGCACCTCGAACACTGAAGCTTTCTTT
d_call: TRBD1; v_call: TRBV15; clone_size: medium-sized; j_call: TRBJ2-7; cdr3_aa: CATSPVTGTGFHEQYF; cdr3_nt: TGTGCCACCAGCCCAGTGACCGGGACAGGGTTCCACGAGCAGTACTTC
d_call: .; v_call: TRBV28; clone_size: .; j_call: TRBJ2-7; cdr3_aa: CASRGPYEQYF; cdr3_nt: TGTGCCAGCAGGGGTCCTTACGAGCAGTACTTC
d_call: .; v_call: TRBV4-1; clone_size: .; j_call: TRBJ2-5; cdr3_aa: CASSQGSLAYQETQYF; cdr3_nt: TGCGCCAGCAGCCAAGGTTCACTGGCCTACCAAGAGACCCAGTACTTC
d_call: TRBD2; v_call: TRBV7-9; clone_size: .; j_call: TRBJ2-1; cdr3_aa: CASSSGLASAYNEQFF; cdr3_nt: TGTGCCAGCAGCTCTGGACTAGCCTCAGCCTACAATGAGCAGTTCTTC
d_call: TRBD2; v_call: TRBV29-1; clone_size: .; j_call: TRBJ2-3; cdr3_aa: CSVEDQSSGHLDTQYF; cdr3_nt: TGCAGCGTTGAAGATCAGAGTAGCGGGCATTTGGATACGCAGTATTTT
d_call: .; v_call: TRBV7-9; clone_size: .; j_call: TRBJ2-3; cdr3_aa: CASSSTGTKRTDTQYF; cdr3_nt: TGTGCCAGCAGTTCCACCGGGACAAAAAGGACAGATACGCAGTATTTT
d_call: .; v_call: TRBV28; clone_size: once; j_call: TRBJ1-4; cdr3_aa: CASGGEKLFF; cdr3_nt: TGTGCCAGCGGTGGCGAAAAACTGTTTTTT
d_call: TRBD2; v_call: TRBV15; clone_size: .; j_call: TRBJ2-1; cdr3_aa: CATSRPGGLAGSGSYNEQFF; cdr3_nt: TGTGCCACCAGCAGACCTGGAGGACTAGCGGGATCGGGCTCCTACAATGAGCAGTTCTTC
d_call: TRBD1; v_call: TRBV19; clone_size: .; j_call: TRBJ1-6; cdr3_aa: CASRPRDRGNSPLHF; cdr3_nt: TGTGCCAGTAGACCCCGAGACAGGGGAAATTCACCCCTCCACTTT
d_call: .; v_call: TRBV28; clone_size: .; j_call: TRBJ2-7; cdr3_aa: CASSSPGHNEQYF; cdr3_nt: TGTGCCAGCAGTTCTCCGGGGCACAACGAGCAGTACTTC
d_call: TRBD1; v_call: TRBV19; clone_size: .; j_call: TRBJ1-2; cdr3_aa: CASRSRGGRVYGYTF; cdr3_nt: TGTGCCAGTAGGAGTCGAGGGGGCAGAGTATATGGCTACACCTTC
d_call: .; v_call: TRBV30; clone_size: few; j_call: TRBJ2-1; cdr3_aa: CAWTSSGYNEQFF; cdr3_nt: TGTGCCTGGACTAGTAGCGGCTACAATGAGCAGTTCTTC
d_call: .; v_call: TRBV2; clone_size: .; j_call: TRBJ1-1; cdr3_aa: CASSLTSDNTEAFF; cdr3_nt: TGTGCCAGCAGCCTCACGTCGGATAACACTGAAGCTTTCTTT
d_call: TRBD1; v_call: TRBV3-1/TRBV3-2; clone_size: once; j_call: TRBJ1-5; cdr3_aa: CASSPGTGLGNQPQHF; cdr3_nt: TGTGCCAGCAGCCCTGGGACAGGGTTGGGCAATCAGCCCCAGCATTTT
d_call: TRBD2; v_call: TRBV5-1; clone_size: .; j_call: TRBJ2-7; cdr3_aa: CASSPGLAAWGEQYF; cdr3_nt: TGCGCCAGCAGCCCTGGACTAGCAGCATGGGGCGAGCAGTACTTC